Listed below are T cell receptor beta chains from one sample, sequenced in a study of shared T cell receptors in the human thymus. Generated by immunoSEQ multiplex PCR, the TCRdb table keeps only in-frame clones and is missing some. The sample holds about 660,000 clones; approximately 87% are singletons and the top ten take around 0.0099%. These data were also filed under a second study, of human thymus T cells.

Sequencing was done on a sample of thymocytes. Receptors were obtained from a boy less than two years old with a congenital heart defect. The CDR3 runs from the conserved cysteine through the conserved F or W. The order of the fields is D gene, V gene, clone size, J gene, CDR3 DNA, CDR3 protein. The D gene is left open where the match is weak. Clone size, where shown, is once, few, many, or a class for clones that have expanded.

d_call: TRBD1
v_call: TRBV28
clone_size: -
j_call: TRBJ1-5
cdr3_nt: TGTGCCAGCAGTTTTGGACAGGGCGGGGTAGATCAGCCCCAGCATTTT
cdr3_aa: CASSFGQGGVDQPQHF

d_call: -
v_call: TRBV4-3
clone_size: -
j_call: TRBJ2-6
cdr3_nt: TGCGCCAGCAGCCCATCTGGGGCCAACGTCCTGACTTTC
cdr3_aa: CASSPSGANVLTF

d_call: -
v_call: TRBV7-2
clone_size: -
j_call: TRBJ1-2
cdr3_nt: TGTGCCAGCAGCCCCCCGGGGGTGGGTGGCTACACCTTC
cdr3_aa: CASSPPGVGGYTF

d_call: TRBD1
v_call: TRBV15
clone_size: -
j_call: TRBJ1-5
cdr3_nt: TGTGCCACCAGCACGTTGCAAAGGGACAGGATATATTATAGCAATCAGCCCCAGCATTTT
cdr3_aa: CATSTLQRDRIYYSNQPQHF

d_call: TRBD1
v_call: TRBV18
clone_size: -
j_call: TRBJ2-1
cdr3_nt: TGTGCCAGCTCACCAGCGGGGACAGGGGGGCGGAATGAGCAGTTCTTC
cdr3_aa: CASSPAGTGGRNEQFF

d_call: -
v_call: TRBV29-1
clone_size: -
j_call: TRBJ1-1
cdr3_nt: TGCAGCGTTGAAGATATCGGGGGTTTGAACACTGAAGCTTTCTTT
cdr3_aa: CSVEDIGGLNTEAFF

d_call: TRBD2
v_call: TRBV18
clone_size: -
j_call: TRBJ2-1
cdr3_nt: TGTGCCAGCTCACCACGGACTAGCGGGATGCCGGTTGGTAATGAGCAGTTCTTC
cdr3_aa: CASSPRTSGMPVGNEQFF

d_call: -
v_call: TRBV7-8
clone_size: -
j_call: TRBJ2-7
cdr3_nt: TGTGCCAGCAGCTTAGTTACCAGGGGTTATTCCTACGAGCAGTACTTC
cdr3_aa: CASSLVTRGYSYEQYF

d_call: -
v_call: TRBV6-1
clone_size: -
j_call: TRBJ1-2
cdr3_nt: TGTGCCAGCAGTGAAGCGTGCAAATCTATACCTAACTATGGCTACACCTTC
cdr3_aa: CASSEACKSIPNYGYTF

d_call: TRBD2
v_call: TRBV4-2
clone_size: -
j_call: TRBJ2-1
cdr3_nt: TGTGCCAGCAGCCCTTGGACTAGCGGGGGGGGGCATGAGCAGTTCTTC
cdr3_aa: CASSPWTSGGGHEQFF

d_call: -
v_call: TRBV4-2
clone_size: -
j_call: TRBJ2-7
cdr3_nt: TGTGCCAGCAGCCAAGATCGGCAGACAGGACAGGAGCAGTACTTC
cdr3_aa: CASSQDRQTGQEQYF

d_call: -
v_call: TRBV18
clone_size: once
j_call: TRBJ1-3
cdr3_nt: TGTGCCAGCTCATACAGGGAGAAGGTCGCTGGAAACACCATATATTTT
cdr3_aa: CASSYREKVAGNTIYF

d_call: -
v_call: TRBV27
clone_size: once
j_call: TRBJ2-1
cdr3_nt: TGTGCCAGCAGTTTATCGGCCAGATCCCTACCGCGGATCGGTGAGCAGTTCTTC
cdr3_aa: CASSLSARSLPRIGEQFF

d_call: TRBD2
v_call: TRBV7-8
clone_size: once
j_call: TRBJ2-3
cdr3_nt: TGTGCCAGCAGCCAAACTAGCGGGTCTAGCACAGATACGCAGTATTTT
cdr3_aa: CASSQTSGSSTDTQYF

d_call: TRBD2
v_call: TRBV7-9
clone_size: -
j_call: TRBJ2-1
cdr3_nt: TGTGCCAGCAGCTTGGGGAGCTTAGCGGGAGGGAACTACAATGAGCAGTTCTTC
cdr3_aa: CASSLGSLAGGNYNEQFF

d_call: -
v_call: TRBV4-1
clone_size: -
j_call: TRBJ2-7
cdr3_nt: TGCGCCAGCAGCCAAGAAGAGGAACGCCTCGGACTCTCCCATCCTTACGAGCAGTACTTC
cdr3_aa: CASSQEEERLGLSHPYEQYF

d_call: TRBD2
v_call: TRBV7-9
clone_size: -
j_call: TRBJ2-7
cdr3_nt: TGTGCCAGCAGCGCGGGAGGCCGCTCCTACGAGCAGTACTTC
cdr3_aa: CASSAGGRSYEQYF

d_call: -
v_call: TRBV7-9
clone_size: -
j_call: TRBJ1-3
cdr3_nt: TGTGCCAGCAGCTTAGATGGAGAGCTCCACCGAAGAAACACCATATATTTT
cdr3_aa: CASSLDGELHRRNTIYF

d_call: -
v_call: TRBV5-1
clone_size: -
j_call: TRBJ2-2
cdr3_nt: TGCGCCAGCAGCTCGTGGGGCGGCGAACACACCGGGGAGCTGTTTTTT
cdr3_aa: CASSSWGGEHTGELFF

d_call: TRBD2
v_call: TRBV19
clone_size: -
j_call: TRBJ2-5
cdr3_nt: TGTGCCAGTAGCCAAAGAGAACTAGCGGGAAATTTAGGGTACCAAGAGACCCAGTACTTC
cdr3_aa: CASSQRELAGNLGYQETQYF

d_call: -
v_call: TRBV5-1
clone_size: -
j_call: TRBJ2-7
cdr3_nt: TGCGCCAGCAGCTTAGGGGCCCTGGGCTACGAGCAGTACTTC
cdr3_aa: CASSLGALGYEQYF

d_call: -
v_call: TRBV15
clone_size: -
j_call: TRBJ2-3
cdr3_nt: TGTGCCACCAGCCAAAGCACAGATACGCAGTATTTT
cdr3_aa: CATSQSTDTQYF

d_call: -
v_call: TRBV5-1
clone_size: -
j_call: TRBJ2-7
cdr3_nt: TGCGCCAGCAGCTTGGTCCGGCAGGGGTACTTATACGAGCAGTACTTC
cdr3_aa: CASSLVRQGYLYEQYF

d_call: -
v_call: TRBV5-1
clone_size: -
j_call: TRBJ2-1
cdr3_nt: TGCGCCAGCAGCCCAGGTCGGATTGGATCCTACAATGAGCAGTTCTTC
cdr3_aa: CASSPGRIGSYNEQFF

d_call: -
v_call: TRBV12-5
clone_size: -
j_call: TRBJ1-5
cdr3_nt: TGTGCTAGTGGTTTGGGGGGACATAAAGGCTCAGGGCCCCAGCATTTT
cdr3_aa: CASGLGGHKGSGPQHF

d_call: TRBD2
v_call: TRBV28
clone_size: -
j_call: TRBJ2-1
cdr3_nt: TGTGCCAGCAACCCAATAGCGGGAGAACCCTACAATGAGCAGTTCTTC
cdr3_aa: CASNPIAGEPYNEQFF

d_call: TRBD2
v_call: TRBV25-1
clone_size: -
j_call: TRBJ2-3
cdr3_nt: TGTGCCAGCAGTGCCTCGACTAGCGAAGGCACAGATACGCAGTATTTT
cdr3_aa: CASSASTSEGTDTQYF

d_call: TRBD2
v_call: TRBV5-1
clone_size: -
j_call: TRBJ2-2
cdr3_nt: TGCGCCAGCAGCTTGCCCAGCAGGGGACTAGCGGTGGGTACCGGGGAGCTGTTTTTT
cdr3_aa: CASSLPSRGLAVGTGELFF

d_call: -
v_call: TRBV7-9
clone_size: -
j_call: TRBJ2-3
cdr3_nt: TGTGCCAGCAGCTTAGGGTCCCAGGCGTCCCCCTCCACAGATACGCAGTATTTT
cdr3_aa: CASSLGSQASPSTDTQYF

d_call: -
v_call: TRBV27
clone_size: -
j_call: TRBJ2-5
cdr3_nt: TGTGCCAGCAGTTTGAATGAGGGTCACCAAGAGACCCAGTACTTC
cdr3_aa: CASSLNEGHQETQYF

d_call: -
v_call: TRBV11-3
clone_size: -
j_call: TRBJ2-7
cdr3_nt: TGTGCCAGCAGCTTAGATCCGTTCTACGAGCAGTACTTC
cdr3_aa: CASSLDPFYEQYF

d_call: TRBD1
v_call: TRBV28
clone_size: -
j_call: TRBJ1-2
cdr3_nt: TGTGCCAGCAGTTTGCTGGGGGACAGGTTGGGCTTAAACTATGGCTACACCTTC
cdr3_aa: CASSLLGDRLGLNYGYTF

d_call: TRBD2
v_call: TRBV5-4
clone_size: -
j_call: TRBJ2-1
cdr3_nt: TGTGCCAGCAGCTTGGCGTCTAGCGGGAAGGCCTACAATGAGCAGTTCTTC
cdr3_aa: CASSLASSGKAYNEQFF

d_call: TRBD1
v_call: TRBV5-8
clone_size: -
j_call: TRBJ2-7
cdr3_nt: TGTGCCAGCAGCCCTGTGGGACAGGGGGCTTACGAGCAGTACTTC
cdr3_aa: CASSPVGQGAYEQYF

d_call: TRBD2
v_call: TRBV11-3
clone_size: -
j_call: TRBJ2-3
cdr3_nt: TGTGCCAGCAGCTGTAGCGGGAGGCCACGGCGCGGTCCCCACACGCATACGCAGTATTTT
cdr3_aa: CASSCSGRPRRGPHTHTQYF

d_call: -
v_call: TRBV10-3
clone_size: -
j_call: TRBJ1-4
cdr3_nt: TGTGCCATCAGCGATTCGAAGGTCAGGACTAATGAAAAACTGTTTTTT
cdr3_aa: CAISDSKVRTNEKLFF

d_call: -
v_call: TRBV19
clone_size: -
j_call: TRBJ1-4
cdr3_nt: TGTGCCAGTAGTATATCAGGGCGGCGAAAACTGTTTTTT
cdr3_aa: CASSISGRRKLFF

d_call: TRBD1
v_call: TRBV6-6
clone_size: few
j_call: TRBJ1-3
cdr3_nt: TGTGCCAGCAGTATCCGACAGGGTAGAAAGGACACCATATATTTT
cdr3_aa: CASSIRQGRKDTIYF

d_call: TRBD2
v_call: TRBV28
clone_size: -
j_call: TRBJ2-7
cdr3_nt: TGTGCCAGCAGTTTAGCGGGGCAGGTCAGGACTAGCGAATACTACGAGCAGTACTTC
cdr3_aa: CASSLAGQVRTSEYYEQYF

d_call: TRBD1
v_call: TRBV4-3
clone_size: once
j_call: TRBJ1-5
cdr3_nt: TGCGCCAGCAGTCCCGGACAGGGGGCTAGCAATCAGCCCCAGCATTTT
cdr3_aa: CASSPGQGASNQPQHF

d_call: TRBD2
v_call: TRBV28
clone_size: -
j_call: TRBJ2-3
cdr3_nt: TGTGCCAGCAGTTTCCGCCCAATAGCGGGAGCCAGCACAGATACGCAGTATTTT
cdr3_aa: CASSFRPIAGASTDTQYF

d_call: -
v_call: TRBV7-6
clone_size: -
j_call: TRBJ2-1
cdr3_nt: TGTGCCAGCAGCGCGGACAGGGGTGGGACTAGGGGGCCTGATGAGCAGTTCTTC
cdr3_aa: CASSADRGGTRGPDEQFF

d_call: TRBD1
v_call: TRBV6-1
clone_size: -
j_call: TRBJ1-5
cdr3_nt: TGTGCCAGCAGTGAAGTCCGGGGACAGGGAGGTCAGCCCCAGCATTTT
cdr3_aa: CASSEVRGQGGQPQHF

d_call: TRBD1
v_call: TRBV6-6
clone_size: -
j_call: TRBJ2-7
cdr3_nt: TGTGCCAGCAGTTCCCCGGACAGGGGGCTCTCCTACGAGCAGTACTTC
cdr3_aa: CASSSPDRGLSYEQYF

d_call: TRBD1
v_call: TRBV6-4
clone_size: once
j_call: TRBJ1-1
cdr3_nt: TGTGCCAGCGGTGGACAGGCCGTCACTGAAGCTTTCTTT
cdr3_aa: CASGGQAVTEAFF

d_call: -
v_call: TRBV9
clone_size: -
j_call: TRBJ1-2
cdr3_nt: TGTGCCAGCAGCGTAGAAGCCAGGATCTATGGCTACACCTTC
cdr3_aa: CASSVEARIYGYTF

d_call: -
v_call: TRBV14
clone_size: -
j_call: TRBJ2-1
cdr3_nt: TGTGCCAGCAGCCAAGTCGCGACGGCCCACGGGAGCAATGAGCAGTTCTTC
cdr3_aa: CASSQVATAHGSNEQFF

d_call: -
v_call: TRBV5-6
clone_size: -
j_call: TRBJ2-7
cdr3_nt: TGTGCCAGCAGCTCAGGTTCAATGGGCTCCTACGAGCAGTACTTC
cdr3_aa: CASSSGSMGSYEQYF

d_call: TRBD2
v_call: TRBV5-3
clone_size: once
j_call: TRBJ2-5
cdr3_nt: TGTGCCAGAAGCTTAAGGCTAGCGGGAGTACCACAAGAGACCCAGTACTTC
cdr3_aa: CARSLRLAGVPQETQYF

d_call: -
v_call: TRBV4-3
clone_size: -
j_call: TRBJ2-2
cdr3_nt: TGCGCCAGCAGCCAAGAGTTTCTAGCAATAGTGACCGGGGAGCTGTTTTTT
cdr3_aa: CASSQEFLAIVTGELFF

d_call: TRBD1
v_call: TRBV27
clone_size: -
j_call: TRBJ1-1
cdr3_nt: TGTGCCAGCACTTTTGGACAGGGGGCGACTGAAGCTTTCTTT
cdr3_aa: CASTFGQGATEAFF

d_call: TRBD2
v_call: TRBV7-9
clone_size: -
j_call: TRBJ2-7
cdr3_nt: TGTGCCAGCAGCGGGGAGGGCCTCGAGCACTACGAGCAGTACTTC
cdr3_aa: CASSGEGLEHYEQYF

d_call: TRBD1
v_call: TRBV27
clone_size: -
j_call: TRBJ1-1
cdr3_nt: TGTGCCAGCAGTCCTAGGGACAGGGGGGACACTGAAGCTTTCTTT
cdr3_aa: CASSPRDRGDTEAFF

d_call: TRBD2
v_call: TRBV5-4
clone_size: -
j_call: TRBJ2-1
cdr3_nt: TGTGCCAGCAGCTTGGCCGAGACTAGCGGGGGGAATGAGCAGTTCTTC
cdr3_aa: CASSLAETSGGNEQFF

d_call: -
v_call: TRBV30
clone_size: once
j_call: TRBJ2-5
cdr3_nt: TGTGCCTGGAGGCGCCCCCGGTACCAAGAGACCCAGTACTTC
cdr3_aa: CAWRRPRYQETQYF

d_call: TRBD2
v_call: TRBV7-3
clone_size: few
j_call: TRBJ2-2
cdr3_nt: TGTGCCAGCAGCCCAAAACCCGGGACTAGCGGGTTGAACACCGGGGAGCTGTTTTTT
cdr3_aa: CASSPKPGTSGLNTGELFF

d_call: TRBD2
v_call: TRBV5-4
clone_size: -
j_call: TRBJ2-3
cdr3_nt: TGTGCCAGCAGCTTATTAGCGGGAGCAGATACGCAGTATTTT
cdr3_aa: CASSLLAGADTQYF

d_call: -
v_call: TRBV9
clone_size: -
j_call: TRBJ1-3
cdr3_nt: TGTGCCAGCAGCGTAGGGGGCAGAAGGAACACCATATATTTT
cdr3_aa: CASSVGGRRNTIYF